This entry lists 27 T cell receptor beta chains sequenced from one sample in a study of T cell responses to AZD1222 COVID-19 vaccine. Profiled with immunoSEQ multiplex PCR; TCRdb holds only in-frame clones, not every one. The sample consists of some 180,000 clones, about 93% of them appearing once. Here the sequenced sample was peripheral blood, taken 28 days after the second AZD1222 dose. These receptors all come from an adult who received the AZD1222 COVID-19 vaccine.

This clone has only one observation. The chain combines TRBV4-2 with TRBJ2-5; 9 bases are a match to TRBD1. The CDR3 runs to 14 residues. Germline lookup yields CDR1 LGHNA and CDR2 YNFKEQ. The trim removed 3 bases at V and 7 bases at J, leaving 6 bases unmatched. The CDR3 DNA reads as TGTGCCAGCAGCCAGGACAGGGGAAAGGGGACCCAGTACTTC. It codes for CASSQDRGKGTQYF.

This clone appeared once. The rearrangement joins TRBV4-3 to TRBJ2-7; the match to TRBD2 covers 9 bases. Germline CDR1 reads LGHNA; CDR2 reads YSLEER. J gave up 6 bases and V 0 bases, and 9 bases lay outside the gene matches. The CDR3 sequence is 16 residues long. In DNA form, the CDR3 reads TGCGCCAGCAGCCAAGATCCTCGCGGGGGGGCCTCCGAGCAGTACTTC. Encoded protein: CASSQDPRGGASEQYF.

V usage is TRBV27 and J usage is TRBJ1-2, with D unresolved. The CDR3 is made up of 14 amino acids. The V gene's germline CDR1 is MNHEY and CDR2 SMNVEV (reference sequence). V lost 4 bases and J lost 1, with 10 bases in between. CDR3 in DNA: TGTGCCAGCAGTTGGGGAATAAATAACTATGGCTACACCTTC. This gives the protein CASSWGINNYGYTF.

The chain uses TRBV28 and TRBJ2-7; TRBD1 matches 10 bases. The CDR3 has 16 residues. The J segment lost 2 bases and the V segment lost 7 bases, leaving 11 bases of the junction unmatched. Germline V gene data show CDR1 as MDHEN and CDR2 as SYDVKM. The CDR3 loop reads CASTITGQGVTYEQYF. For the CDR3, the DNA is TGTGCCAGCACCATCACCGGACAGGGGGTCACCTACGAGCAGTACTTC.

V usage is TRBV4-1 and J usage is TRBJ1-3; no clear D. V was cut by 0 bases and J by 0 bases, with 9 bases left in between. CDR3 length: 16 amino acids. Per the germline V gene, CDR1 is MGHRA and CDR2 is YSYEKL. CDR3 protein: CASSQDWAGSGNTIYF. The CDR3, as DNA: TGCGCCAGCAGCCAAGACTGGGCGGGCTCTGGAAACACCATATATTTT.

This chain uses TRBV4-2 with TRBJ2-4; 8 bases fit TRBD2. The CDR3 spans 18 residues. The germline gives CDR1 LGHNA, CDR2 YNFKEQ. V shed 5 bases and J 6 bases; nucleotides not matched to a gene: 18. CDR3 sequence (DNA): TGTGCCAGCAGCGTGTTAGCGGGACACACCCCGGGGGGAAACATTCAGTACTTC. Protein: CASSVLAGHTPGGNIQYF.

The chain is built from TRBV10-1 and TRBJ2-1; 10 nucleotides line up with TRBD2. The CDR3 runs 14 residues. The germline V gene has CDR1 WNHNN and CDR2 SYGVQD (reference sequence). After removal of 5 bases from V and 12 bases from J, the junction contained 10 bases not matched to a gene. CDR3 region: CASSPAGGQQWQFF. DNA of the CDR3: TGCGCCAGCAGTCCAGCGGGAGGGCAGCAGTGGCAGTTCTTC.

The chain links TRBV28 to TRBJ1-2; D unclear. Per germline, CDR1 MDHEN and CDR2 SYDVKM. With 5 bases removed from V and 8 bases from J, the gap between germline ends came to 12 bases. This CDR3 is built from 12 residues. In nucleotides, the CDR3 is TGTGCCAGCAGTCCCTCGGTGGACGGCTACACCTTC. This translates into CASSPSVDGYTF.

This sequence joins TRBV7-3 and TRBJ2-3, with D possibly being TRBD1 (7 bases). The V gene's germline CDR1 is SGHTA and CDR2 FQGTGA. The CDR3 is 15 amino acids. Trimming removed 2 bases at V and 1 base at J, with 10 bases between. CDR3 nucleotides: TGTGCCAGCAGCTTACAGGGGGGACGCACAGATACGCAGTATTTT. This gives the protein CASSLQGGRTDTQYF.

This clone was found a few times. The chain uses TRBV28 and TRBJ2-1, with 7 bases lining up with TRBD1. The CDR3 runs 16 residues. V gave up 5 bases and J gave up 4 bases; unmatched junction bases: 11. Germline loops: CDR1 MDHEN, CDR2 SYDVKM. The CDR3 reads CASSPSGTETYNEQFF. For the CDR3, the DNA is TGTGCCAGCAGTCCCTCCGGGACAGAGACGTACAATGAGCAGTTCTTC.

This clone has just a few counts. The CDR3 DNA follows: TGTGCCAGCAGCGCAAGACAGGGGTACCAAGAGACCCAGTACTTC. This sequence encodes CASSARQGYQETQYF. V gene TRBV9 combines with J gene TRBJ2-5; 8 bases agree with TRBD1. This CDR3 spans 15 amino acids. V shed 3 bases, J shed 0 bases, and the junction held 4 bases outside the gene matches. Germline loops: CDR1 SGDLS, CDR2 YYNGEE.

The V gene is TRBV7-3, the J gene TRBJ2-7; 8 bases match TRBD1. V trimming: 3 bases; J trimming: 3 bases; junction bases outside the gene matches: 1. The CDR3 consists of 13 residues. Germline lookup yields CDR1 SGHTA and CDR2 FQGTGA. The CDR3: CASSFGQGYEQYF. The DNA for the CDR3 is TGTGCCAGCAGCTTTGGACAGGGCTACGAGCAGTACTTC.

This chain links TRBV29-1 with TRBJ1-4; D unclear. With 0 bases removed from V and 11 bases from J, the gap between germline ends came to 13 bases. The CDR3 runs to 13 residues. Germline V gene data show CDR1 as SQVTM and CDR2 as ANQGSEA. Written as DNA, the CDR3 is TGCAGCGTTGAAGAAAATGGGCTGGCCAAACTGTTTTTT. It is translated as CSVEENGLAKLFF.

The chain employs TRBV28 and TRBJ1-1; no reliable D call. This CDR3 region has 11 residues. CDR1 and CDR2 from the germline V gene are MDHEN and SYDVKM. The V and J ends lost 6 bases and 4 bases respectively, with 6 bases between them. The DNA for the CDR3 is TGTGCCAGCAGAGGAGGCACTGAAGCTTTCTTT. Translation: CASRGGTEAFF. The complete variable domain, with remaining parts taken from reference TRBV28 and TRBJ1-1, reads DVKVTQSSRYLVKRTGEKVFLECVQDMDHENMFWYRQDPGLGLRLIYFSYDVKMKEKGDIPEGYSVSREKKERFSLILESASTNQTSMYLCASRGGTEAFFGQGTRLTVV.

The V call is TRBV21-1, the J call TRBJ2-1. TRBV21-1 is designated a pseudogene. The length of the CDR3 is 13 residues. The chain's CDR3 is CANSPGPTFEQFF. DNA of the CDR3: TGTGCCAACTCACCGGGACCAACATTTGAGCAGTTCTTC.

V is TRBV6-4 and J is TRBJ2-3; 14 bases line up with TRBD2. CDR1 is MRHNA, CDR2 SNTAGT, per germline. V dropped 5 bases and J dropped 6; count of bases not matched to a gene: 10. The CDR3 covers 17 residues. Here the CDR3 reads CASSKTSGRAKADTQYF. As DNA, the CDR3 is TGTGCCAGCAGTAAGACTAGCGGGAGGGCCAAGGCGGATACGCAGTATTTT.

The chain combines TRBV7-2 with TRBJ2-3; tentative D call: TRBD2 (6 bases). The V gene's germline CDR1 is SGHTA and CDR2 FQGNSA. The CDR3 consists of 15 residues. Trimming left V 6 bases short and J 0 bases short, with 13 bases between. The CDR3 DNA is TGTGCCAGCAGTATCGGACTACTTAGCACAGATACGCAGTATTTT. Amino acid sequence: CASSIGLLSTDTQYF.

The chain carries TRBV5-4 and TRBJ1-4; 8 bases align to TRBD1. Germline values: CDR1 SGHNT, CDR2 YYREEE (reference sequence). The CDR3 has 15 residues. Trimming removed 3 bases from V and 7 bases from J; junction bases left unmatched: 8. DNA of the CDR3: TGTGCCAGCAGCTCCGGTCAGGGGGCGGGTGAAAAACTGTTTTTT. Amino acids: CASSSGQGAGEKLFF.

CDR3 in amino acids: CASMGLDNYGYTF. The CDR3 nucleotides read TGTGCCAGCATGGGCTTGGATAACTATGGCTACACCTTC. The chain has TRBV2 and TRBJ1-2; D remains unclear. Deletions cut 7 bases from V and 1 base from J, with 10 bases between. The CDR3 contains 13 residues. The germline V gene has CDR1 SNHLY and CDR2 FYNNEI.

The CDR3 reads CSVQRGAGVSYEQYF. The CDR3 DNA is TGCAGCGTTCAACGAGGGGCAGGGGTTTCCTACGAGCAGTACTTC. The chain links TRBV29-1 to TRBJ2-7, with D possibly TRBD1 on 6 matching bases. Trimming took off 5 bases at V and 1 base at J, with 18 bases between the two ends. The length of the CDR3 is 15 residues. Germline-derived CDR1 and CDR2 are SQVTM and ANQGSEA.

This clone was seen only once. The gene calls are TRBV24-1 and TRBJ1-6; tentative D call: TRBD1 (6 bases). From germline, CDR1 is KGHDR and CDR2 SFDVKD. The CDR3 spans 14 residues. V dropped 3 bases and J dropped 9 bases, with 11 bases sitting between them. The CDR3 spells CATSDTGSSSPLHF. The CDR3 DNA reads TGTGCCACCAGTGATACAGGGTCTAGTTCACCCCTCCACTTT.

The chain uses TRBV2 and TRBJ2-3; D might be TRBD1 (6 bases). Trimming cost V 7 bases and J 5 bases, with 16 bases left between them. Germline CDR1 and CDR2: SNHLY and FYNNEI. The CDR3 is 14 residues long. Written as DNA, the CDR3 is TGTGCCAGCATGAACCAGGGGATAGGAGATACGCAGTATTTT. This encodes CASMNQGIGDTQYF.

V is TRBV19 and J is TRBJ2-4, with 10 bases lining up with TRBD2. J gave up 4 bases and V 3 bases, and 6 bases lay outside the gene matches. The length of the CDR3 is 16 residues. Germline V gives CDR1 LNHDA, CDR2 SQIVND (reference sequence). This CDR3 is CASSIREREGKNIQYF. CDR3 DNA sequence: TGTGCCAGTAGTATTCGGGAGCGGGAGGGTAAAAACATTCAGTACTTC.

J is TRBJ2-7 and V is TRBV6-5; D is unclear. Germline CDR1 reads MNHEY; CDR2 reads SVGAGI. CDR3 length: 11 amino acids. V lost 9 bases and J 0 bases, leaving 6 bases between the germline ends. In DNA, the CDR3 is TGTGCCAGTTTAAGCTCCTACGAGCAGTACTTC. This gives the protein CASLSSYEQYF.

The genes are TRBV5-4 and TRBJ2-5, with a weak D call TRBD1 (6 bases). Germline CDR1 and CDR2: SGHNT and YYREEE (reference sequence). The CDR3 totals 15 residues. The germline V and J ends were trimmed by 4 bases and 1 base, with 14 bases remaining between them. CDR3 protein: CASSIDRRPQETQYF. In DNA, the CDR3 is TGTGCCAGCAGCATCGACAGGCGCCCCCAAGAGACCCAGTACTTC.

The V call is TRBV30, the J call TRBJ2-7, with TRBD2 identical over 11 bases. The CDR3 consists of 17 residues. J was trimmed by 2 bases and V by 2 bases; bases with no gene match: 11. Germline CDR1 reads GTSNPN; CDR2 reads SVGIG (reference sequence). CDR3 sequence (DNA): TGTGCCTGGAGTCCCTTAAACCTAGCGGGGGGTGCCTACGAGCAGTACTTC. It codes for CAWSPLNLAGGAYEQYF.

The chain links TRBV25-1 to TRBJ1-3; D not resolved. The CDR3 has 15 residues. The V gene's germline CDR1 is MGHDK and CDR2 SYGVNS. The V gene lost 4 bases and the J gene lost 4 bases, with 14 bases spanning the gap. The DNA of the CDR3 is TGTGCCAGCAGTGTGGCCTACTCTGGCGGAAACACCATATATTTT. Its translation is CASSVAYSGGNTIYF.